What follows describes a single T cell receptor (beta chain). These data are taken from a study of control samples from healthy donors and cancer patients. Using immunoSEQ multiplex PCR, the repertoire was profiled, and TCRdb retains in-frame clones only, with some absent. The data contain more than 85,000 clones, about 90% of them seen just once; the ten biggest clones take up about 2.5%. The TCR was taken from a woman between 18 and 29 years old in good health. Sequencing was carried out using blood.

CDR3 sequence (DNA): TGTGCCAGCAGTGAGGAGCGGGGGGGCCTGGAGCAGTACTTC. Residues: CASSEERGGLEQYF. The chain carries TRBV2 and TRBJ2-7, with 10 nucleotides matching TRBD2. The V gene end was trimmed by 3 bases and the J gene end by 7 bases; junction bases not matched to a gene: 6. The CDR3 is made up of 14 amino acids. CDR1 and CDR2 from the germline V gene are SNHLY and FYNNEI.